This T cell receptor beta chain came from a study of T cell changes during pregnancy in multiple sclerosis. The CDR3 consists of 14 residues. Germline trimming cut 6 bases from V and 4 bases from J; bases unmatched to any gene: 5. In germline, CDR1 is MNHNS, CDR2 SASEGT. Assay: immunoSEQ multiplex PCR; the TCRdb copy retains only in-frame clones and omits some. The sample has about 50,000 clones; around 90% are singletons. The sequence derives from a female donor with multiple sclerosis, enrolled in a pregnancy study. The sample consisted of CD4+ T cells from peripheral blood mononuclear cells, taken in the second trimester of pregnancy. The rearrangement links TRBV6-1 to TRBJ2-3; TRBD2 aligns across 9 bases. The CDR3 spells CASRGRGGPDTQYF. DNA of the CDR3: TGTGCCAGCAGAGGGCGGGGGGGACCAGATACGCAGTATTTT.